This T cell receptor beta chain was found in a study of T cells after yellow fever vaccination. Findings and limits, study-wide: Post-booster repertoires again held most primary-vaccination clones (just under 97% CD4, about 88% CD8). Contaminants from the bulk population, in the form of abundant clonotypes, could be found in FACS-sorted repertoires.

The CDR3 is 13 amino acids. V was cut by 5 bases and J by 9 bases, with 11 bases left in between. Germline lookup yields CDR1 SGHTA and CDR2 FQGNSA. TCRdb re-called the 5' RACE reads through MiXCR, storing one row per CDR3 protein. The sample holds about 630,000 distinct CDR3 sequences, approximately 13% seen once. On this clonotype itself: What it binds is unknown.

This chain connects TRBV7-2 to TRBJ1-6; a weak D match, TRBD1 (6 bases). Source: PBMCs, taken on the day of the yellow fever booster vaccination. The origin of this receptor is a man younger than 40 who received the YFV17D yellow fever vaccine. The CDR3 DNA follows: TGTGCCAGCAGCCAGAGGGGGGGTTCACCCCTCCACTTT. As protein: CASSQRGGSPLHF.